A selection of T cell receptor beta chains follows, all from one sample in a study of brain T cells in children with intractable seizures. Data came from immunoSEQ multiplex PCR; TCRdb stores just in-frame clones and leaves some out. The sample holds 300,000 to 400,000 clones, about 94% seen once. This specimen was peripheral blood, taken 5 to 6 months after surgery. Receptors were obtained from a boy less than two years old with tuberous sclerosis and intractable seizures. Each CDR3 is given without its conserved first and last residue. The size of a clone is reported for some rows only, either as once, few or many, or as a class for expanded clones.

clone size	V gene	J gene	CDR3 protein
NA	TRBV5-1	TRBJ2-5	ASSTSGQEQETQY
NA	TRBV6-2/TRBV6-3	TRBJ1-5	ASSYRWDRGGDQPQH
NA	TRBV9	TRBJ2-7	ASSVGVGGTGTTLEQY
once	TRBV6-5	TRBJ1-6	ASNPGQDNSPLH
NA	TRBV5-1	TRBJ2-7	ASSRDNLYYEQY
once	TRBV5-8	TRBJ1-1	ASSLQGPPTEAF
NA	TRBV14	TRBJ1-3	ASSHIPSSGNTIY
NA	TRBV15	TRBJ1-2	ATSRDDQGAGYT
NA	TRBV9	TRBJ2-7	ASSGPGQENYEQY
NA	TRBV5-6	TRBJ1-2	ASSREGAYGYT
NA	TRBV28	TRBJ2-5	ASSSNRGGLLPETQY
NA	TRBV6-1	TRBJ1-2	ASSEQGAGGYT
NA	TRBV4-2	TRBJ2-2	ASSQDLWKNTGELF
NA	TRBV9	TRBJ1-1	ASSAPTVSVGVGMNTEAF
NA	TRBV5-6	TRBJ2-1	ASSPWTGIHGHNEQF
NA	TRBV3-1/TRBV3-2	TRBJ1-4	ASSQEGVNRNEKLF